These 3 T cell receptor beta chains originate from one sample sequenced in a study of T cells expressing NK-cell markers. TCRdb reanalyzed the 5' RACE reads and collapses them to one entry per CDR3 protein, without DNA. The sample table includes 200,000 to 300,000 distinct CDR3 sequences. The sequenced sample was blood T cells: a sorted CD56 or NKG2C T cell subset, CD4+ or CD8+ T cells, or bulk PBMC T cells (not recorded which). Receptors originate from a young man in good health.

The J gene is TRBJ2-5, the V gene TRBV7-2. Germline V gene lookup returns CDR1 SGHTA and CDR2 FQGNSA. CDR3 length equals 15 residues. This CDR3 reads CASSRNTLLQETQYF.

This rearrangement joins TRBV18 to TRBJ2-5. There are 12 residues in the CDR3. The germline V gene has CDR1 KGHSH and CDR2 LQKENI. The CDR3 region is CASSWSEETQYF. Full variable domain (missing parts from reference TRBV18 and TRBJ2-5): NAGVMQNPRHLVRRRGQEARLRCSPMKGHSHVYWYRQLPEEGLKFMVYLQKENIIDESGMPKERFSAEFPKEGPSILRIQQVVRGDSAAYFCASSWSEETQYFGPGTRLLVL.

CDR3: CASSYNRGLAAAGDTQYF. The chain couples TRBV6-2 or TRBV6-3 to TRBJ2-3; TCRdb's D gene call, TRBD2, goes unchecked for lack of DNA. Germline lookup yields CDR1 MNHEY and CDR2 SVGEGT. The CDR3 spans 18 residues.